What follows describes a single T cell receptor beta chain. Its recognized antigen is unknown. No much larger clone exists at a distance of one base, and base qualities are not known. V is reduced by 8 bases and J by 2 bases, leaving a spacing of 12 bases between them. CDR1 is given as MNHEY and CDR2 as SVGAGI, both from the germline V gene. The CDR3 runs 14 amino acids, cysteine and phenylalanine included. Here the CDR3 DNA is all that survives: 42 bases in frame from base 1. This record comes from a study of T cell changes during pregnancy in multiple sclerosis (dated by TCRdb to the late 2010s). Describing the broader study: The study looked at changes in the T cell repertoire across pregnancy in women with multiple sclerosis.

Libraries came from the immunoSEQ multiplex PCR assay. The table was pulled from immuneACCESS by TCRdb, which kept in-frame rearrangements only. Such tables lose some clones; where checked, under half of the loss comes from unresolved V genes, and the rest has no known cause. For this sample there are approximately 120,000 clones; about 96% appear just once. The ten largest clonotypes hold around 0.4% of the sample. The TCR was taken from a female donor with multiple sclerosis, enrolled in a pregnancy study. Here the sequenced sample was peripheral blood, taken after pregnancy. The V gene is TRBV6-5 and the J gene is TRBJ2-2; the D region possibly corresponds to TRBD1 (5 bases align). CDR3 reads: CASLGHINTGELFF. The bases read TGTGCCAGCCTAGGACACATTAACACCGGGGAGCTGTTTTTT.